One and the same sample provided the 23 T cell receptor beta chains below, sequenced in a study of blood T cell repertoires in COVID-19. The table came from immunoSEQ multiplex PCR; TCRdb's copy has only in-frame clones and leaves some out. The sample has 200,000 to 250,000 clones; 82% are singletons. Specimen: peripheral blood. These receptors all stem from a young woman with acute or convalescent COVID-19.

The gene calls are TRBV7-8 and TRBJ1-1; 10 bases are shared with TRBD1. This CDR3 is 16 amino acids long. Per germline, CDR1 SGHVS and CDR2 FQNEAQ. Losses at the gene ends were 5 bases for V and 5 bases for J; bases not matched to a gene: 11. CDR3 amino acids: CASSHRQGATRTEAFF. CDR3 bases: TGTGCCAGCAGCCATCGACAGGGGGCCACAAGAACTGAAGCTTTCTTT.

The chain recombines TRBV29-1 with TRBJ2-2; 7 nucleotides line up with TRBD2. CDR1 is SQVTM and CDR2 is ANQGSEA in the germline V gene. Germline trimming cut 6 bases from V and 7 bases from J; bases unmatched to any gene: 5. CDR3 size: 12 residues. CDR3 region: CSVERDGGELFF. In DNA form, the CDR3 reads TGCAGCGTAGAGCGGGACGGCGGGGAGCTGTTTTTT.

This chain joins TRBV4-1 and TRBJ2-7; possibly TRBD2 for D (6 bases). Germline V gene sequence: CDR1 MGHRA, CDR2 YSYEKL. This CDR3 has 13 amino acids. The germline V and J ends were trimmed by 0 bases and 7 bases, with 10 bases remaining between them. CDR3 region: CASSQDQAGEQYF. DNA for the CDR3: TGCGCCAGCAGCCAAGATCAGGCGGGGGAGCAGTACTTC.

The chain links TRBV18 to TRBJ1-2; D remains unclear. This CDR3 contains 13 residues. CDR1 is KGHSH, CDR2 LQKENI, per germline. Between the trimmed V and J ends, which lost 6 bases and 4 bases, there was a span of 12 bases. In DNA form, the CDR3 reads TGTGCCAGCTCTGCCAATTCCGGCTATGGCTACACCTTC. Translated: CASSANSGYGYTF.

The CDR3 sequence is CASTRRTGSEKLFF. CDR3 in DNA: TGTGCCAGCACCAGGAGGACAGGGTCTGAAAAACTGTTTTTT. The chain employs TRBV6-5 and TRBJ1-4; 8 bases match TRBD1. CDR3 length equals 14 residues. CDR1 is MNHEY and CDR2 is SVGAGI in the germline V gene. Trimming took 7 bases from V and 7 from J; bases not matched to a gene: 8.

The chain links TRBV23-1 to TRBJ2-1; possibly TRBD1 for D (5 bases). TRBV23-1 is noted as an ORF with a role that remains uncertain. The CDR3 extends over 13 amino acids. Trimming left V 4 bases short and J 5 bases short, with 9 bases between. CDR3 protein: CASSRGRNNEQFF. CDR3 in DNA: TGCGCCAGCAGTCGGGGCAGGAACAATGAGCAGTTCTTC.

The V call is TRBV5-4, the J call TRBJ2-1, with 10 positions matching TRBD2. CDR1 and CDR2 from the germline V gene are SGHNT and YYREEE (reference sequence). V gave up 0 bases and J gave up 10 bases; unmatched junction bases: 13. The CDR3 sequence is 17 residues long. CDR3: CASSLGLAGAGDREQFF. The CDR3 DNA follows: TGTGCCAGCAGCTTGGGTCTAGCGGGAGCAGGGGATCGGGAGCAGTTCTTC.

The V gene is TRBV9, the J gene TRBJ2-3, with 8 bases aligning to TRBD2. Trimming at V came to 2 bases and at J to 0 bases, leaving 2 bases not matched to a gene. The germline V gene encodes CDR1 SGDLS and CDR2 YYNGEE. CDR3 size: 15 residues. The CDR3 sequence: CASSVVAGSTDTQYF. The CDR3 nucleotides read TGTGCCAGCAGCGTCGTAGCGGGAAGCACAGATACGCAGTATTTT.

The rearrangement uses TRBV2 and TRBJ1-2; D is perhaps TRBD1 (6 bases). CDR3 size: 14 residues. Germline V lookup: CDR1 SNHLY, CDR2 FYNNEI. Trimming cost V 4 bases and J 4 bases, with 13 bases left between them. The CDR3 protein is CASSGTGISYGYTF. DNA of the CDR3: TGTGCCAGCAGTGGAACAGGGATTTCCTATGGCTACACCTTC.

The chain recombines TRBV6-6 with TRBJ1-5; 9 nucleotides agree with TRBD1. After removal of 5 bases from V and 3 bases from J, the junction contained 5 bases not matched to a gene. This CDR3 is built from 15 residues. Per germline, CDR1 MNHNY and CDR2 SVGAGI (reference sequence). The CDR3 here is CASSHGTGFNQPQHF. CDR3 nucleotides: TGTGCCAGCAGTCACGGGACAGGGTTCAATCAGCCCCAGCATTTT.

The rearrangement links TRBV5-1 to TRBJ2-5; 9 bases align to TRBD1. V was clipped by 2 bases and J by 5 bases; unmatched bases: 4. The CDR3 runs 14 residues. From germline, CDR1 is SGHRS and CDR2 YFSETQ. CDR3 sequence: CASSLQGAAETQYF. The CDR3, as DNA: TGCGCCAGCAGCTTACAGGGGGCGGCTGAGACCCAGTACTTC.

CDR3 nucleotide sequence: TGTGCCAGCAGTGAATATGGGGCCGCAACTAATGAAAAACTGTTTTTT. Its protein product is CASSEYGAATNEKLFF. This chain uses TRBV25-1 with TRBJ1-4; tentatively, D is TRBD1 (5 bases). V lost 0 bases, J lost 0 bases, and 8 bases lay in between. The germline V gene encodes CDR1 MGHDK and CDR2 SYGVNS. The CDR3 is 16 residues long.

This clone was detected many times. J is TRBJ2-7 and V is TRBV5-4; D possibly corresponds to TRBD1 (6 bases). This CDR3 spans 14 amino acids. The germline V and J ends were trimmed by 0 bases and 5 bases, with 12 bases remaining between them. Germline CDR1 is SGHNT and CDR2 is YYREEE (reference sequence). The CDR3 nucleotides are TGTGCCAGCAGCTTGGAACAGGGTAGCGACGAGCAGTACTTC. Translated, it gives CASSLEQGSDEQYF.

CDR3: CASSSQAGAKETQYF. CDR3 DNA: TGTGCCAGCTCATCGCAAGCGGGTGCCAAAGAGACCCAGTACTTC. This chain uses TRBV18 with TRBJ2-5, with D maybe TRBD2 (6 bases). This CDR3 has 15 residues. V was pared by 5 bases and J by 3 bases, with 16 bases between. Germline assignment: CDR1 KGHSH and CDR2 LQKENI.

This clone was counted ten times or more. The V and J genes are TRBV18 and TRBJ1-2; possibly TRBD1 for D (6 bases). This CDR3 comprises 16 residues. Trimming left V 3 bases short and J 0 bases short, with 14 bases between. The germline V gene has CDR1 KGHSH and CDR2 LQKENI. This CDR3 reads CASSPRQEPANYGYTF. The CDR3 DNA is TGTGCCAGCTCACCTAGACAGGAACCCGCTAACTATGGCTACACCTTC.

The gene calls are TRBV9 and TRBJ2-2; the match to TRBD1 covers 9 bases. The CDR3 loop spans 16 amino acids. The V gene's germline CDR1 is SGDLS and CDR2 YYNGEE. Trimming cost V 3 bases and J 6 bases; bases outside gene matches: 9. CDR3 coding DNA: TGTGCCAGCAGCGAACAGGGGGCGAGCTCCCCCGGGGAGCTGTTTTTT. As protein: CASSEQGASSPGELFF. Looking up the rest from reference TRBV9 and TRBJ2-2 gives the full variable domain: DSGVTQTPKHLITATGQRVTLRCSPRSGDLSVYWYQQSLDQGLQFLIQYYNGEERAKGNILERFSAQQFPDLHSELNLSSLELGDSALYFCASSEQGASSPGELFFGEGSRLTVL.

The chain recombines TRBV4-3 with TRBJ1-3; D is undetermined. CDR3 length: 16 residues. V lost 0 bases, J lost 0 bases, and 9 bases lay in between. Germline V gene data show CDR1 as LGHNA and CDR2 as YSLEER. The CDR3 coding sequence is TGCGCCAGCAGCCAAGATTTTAGCACCTCTGGAAACACCATATATTTT. Translating it yields CASSQDFSTSGNTIYF.

The V call is TRBV29-1, the J call TRBJ2-1; tentative D call: TRBD2 (5 bases). Between the trimmed V and J ends, which lost 0 bases and 9 bases, there was a span of 12 bases. This CDR3 is built from 13 residues. The V gene's germline CDR1 is SQVTM and CDR2 ANQGSEA. The DNA for the CDR3 is TGCAGCGTTGAAGATCTACGGGGTCCTGAGCAGTTCTTC. This translates into CSVEDLRGPEQFF.

This clone was counted at least ten times. The chain links TRBV7-2 to TRBJ2-3; D is uncertain. The germline gives CDR1 SGHTA, CDR2 FQGNSA. Trimming pared 5 bases from V and 6 bases from J, leaving 9 bases between. CDR3 length: 12 amino acids. The CDR3 coding sequence is TGTGCCAGCAGCCGCTACTTTGATACGCAGTATTTT. Translating it yields CASSRYFDTQYF.

The V call is TRBV11-2, the J call TRBJ2-5, with TRBD1 matching 8 bases. Germline CDR1 reads SGHAT; CDR2 reads FQNNGV. CDR3 length equals 15 residues. With V trimmed by 5 bases and J by 3 bases, 8 bases remained unmatched. This CDR3 reads CASSPRDRIEETQYF. DNA of the CDR3: TGTGCCAGCAGCCCGCGGGACAGGATTGAAGAGACCCAGTACTTC.

CDR3 DNA sequence: TGTGCCAGCAGCTTCGGGGGTAGCGGGAGGAATGAGCAGTTCTTC. Amino acids: CASSFGGSGRNEQFF. The genes are TRBV7-2 and TRBJ2-1; the match to TRBD2 covers 10 bases. The J segment lost 7 bases and the V segment lost 3 bases, leaving 6 bases of the junction unmatched. Germline assignment: CDR1 SGHTA and CDR2 FQGNSA. The length of the CDR3 is 15 residues. Full variable domain (rest looked up from reference TRBV7-2 and TRBJ2-1): GAGVSQSPSNKVTEKGKDVELRCDPISGHTALYWYRQSLGQGLEFLIYFQGNSAPDKSGLPSDRFSAERTGGSVSTLTIQRTQQEDSAVYLCASSFGGSGRNEQFFGPGTRLTVL.

V and J are TRBV3-1 (or the pseudogene TRBV3-2) and TRBJ2-5; D is possibly TRBD1 (6 bases). The CDR3 sequence is 17 residues long. Germline assignment: CDR1 LGHDT and CDR2 YNNKEL (reference sequence). V lost 0 bases and J lost 5, with 19 bases in between. CDR3 DNA sequence: TGTGCCAGCAGCCAAGATTTATCCCAGGGGATAGGGGAGACCCAGTACTTC. Protein sequence: CASSQDLSQGIGETQYF.

The V gene is TRBV30, the J gene TRBJ2-3; 8 bases map to TRBD2. Germline loops: CDR1 GTSNPN, CDR2 SVGIG (reference sequence). CDR3 length: 13 residues. Trimming took 3 bases from V and 5 from J; bases not matched to a gene: 4. This CDR3 reads CAWSSGSEDTQYF. The CDR3 DNA reads TGTGCCTGGAGCAGCGGGAGTGAAGATACGCAGTATTTT.